The clone carrying this TCR beta chain was detected only once. Antigen unknown. This specimen belongs to a study of T cell responses to AZD1222 COVID-19 vaccine. Using immunoSEQ multiplex PCR, the repertoire was profiled, and TCRdb retains in-frame clones only, with some absent. The table has roughly 110,000 clones, 89% seen once. The study, taken as a whole, reports: Females outnumbered males among donors, who were mostly white British; clonal diversity was possibly underestimated.

CDR1 SGHTA and CDR2 FQGNSA come from the germline V gene. V dropped 1 base and J dropped 3 bases, with 6 bases sitting between them. The CDR3 length is 13 residues. The sequence derives from an adult in good health. J is TRBJ1-2 and V is TRBV7-2; no reliable D call. This specimen consisted of peripheral blood, obtained on day 0 of AZD1222 vaccination. The CDR3 DNA is TGTGCCAGCAGCTTAGGTGGGGACTATGGCTACACCTTC. Encoded protein: CASSLGGDYGYTF.